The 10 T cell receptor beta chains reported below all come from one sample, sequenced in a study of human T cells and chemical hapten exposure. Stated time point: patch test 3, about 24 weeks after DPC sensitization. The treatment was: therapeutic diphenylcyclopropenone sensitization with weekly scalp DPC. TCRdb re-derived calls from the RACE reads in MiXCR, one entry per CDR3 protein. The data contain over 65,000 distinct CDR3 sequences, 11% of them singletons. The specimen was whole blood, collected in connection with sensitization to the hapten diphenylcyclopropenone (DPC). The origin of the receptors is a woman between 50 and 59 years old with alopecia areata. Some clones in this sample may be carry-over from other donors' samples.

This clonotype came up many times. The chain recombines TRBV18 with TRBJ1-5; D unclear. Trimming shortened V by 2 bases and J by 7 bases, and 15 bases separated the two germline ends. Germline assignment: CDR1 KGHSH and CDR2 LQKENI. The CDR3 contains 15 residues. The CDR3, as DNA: TGTGCCAGCTCACCAGGATCAGCCGAAGGGCAGCCCCAGCATTTT. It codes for CASSPGSAEGQPQHF. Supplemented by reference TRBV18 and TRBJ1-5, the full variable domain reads NAGVMQNPRHLVRRRGQEARLRCSPMKGHSHVYWYRQLPEEGLKFMVYLQKENIIDESGMPKERFSAEFPKEGPSILRIQQVVRGDSAAYFCASSPGSAEGQPQHFGDGTRLSIL.

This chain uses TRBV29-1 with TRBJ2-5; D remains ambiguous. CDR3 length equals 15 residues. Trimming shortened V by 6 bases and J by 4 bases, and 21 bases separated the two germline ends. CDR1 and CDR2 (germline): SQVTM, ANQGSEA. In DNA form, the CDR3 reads TGCAGCGTCCTTACAGCCGAGCCCAGAGGAGAGACCCAGTACTTC. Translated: CSVLTAEPRGETQYF.

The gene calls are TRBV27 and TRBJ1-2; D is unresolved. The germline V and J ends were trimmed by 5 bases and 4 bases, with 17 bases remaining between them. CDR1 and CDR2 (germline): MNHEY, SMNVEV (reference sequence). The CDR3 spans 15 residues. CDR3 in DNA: TGTGCCAGCAGTCCCGACCTCTTAGACACCTATGGCTACACCTTC. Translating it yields CASSPDLLDTYGYTF.

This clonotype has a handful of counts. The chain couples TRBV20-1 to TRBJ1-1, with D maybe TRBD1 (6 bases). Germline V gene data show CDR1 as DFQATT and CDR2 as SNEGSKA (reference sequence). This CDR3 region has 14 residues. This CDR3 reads CRASGTTMNTEAFF. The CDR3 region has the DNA TGCAGAGCCTCCGGGACAACCATGAACACTGAAGCTTTCTTT.

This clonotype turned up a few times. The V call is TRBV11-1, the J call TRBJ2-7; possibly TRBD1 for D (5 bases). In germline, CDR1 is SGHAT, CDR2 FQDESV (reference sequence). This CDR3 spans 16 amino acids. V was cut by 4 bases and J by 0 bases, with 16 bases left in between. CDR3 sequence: CASSSGIQVSSYEQYF. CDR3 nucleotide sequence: TGTGCCAGCAGCTCAGGGATACAAGTTTCCTCCTACGAGCAGTACTTC.

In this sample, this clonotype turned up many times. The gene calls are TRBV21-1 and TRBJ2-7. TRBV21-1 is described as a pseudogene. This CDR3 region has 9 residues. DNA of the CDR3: TGTGCCAAACAGTACGAGCAGTACTTC. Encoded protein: CAKQYEQYF.

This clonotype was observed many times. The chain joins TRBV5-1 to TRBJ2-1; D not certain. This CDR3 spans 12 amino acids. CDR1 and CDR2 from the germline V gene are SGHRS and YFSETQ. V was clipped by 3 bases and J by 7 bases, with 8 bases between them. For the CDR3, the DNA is TGCGCCAGCAGCTCGGATAGGAATGAGCAGTTCTTC. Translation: CASSSDRNEQFF.

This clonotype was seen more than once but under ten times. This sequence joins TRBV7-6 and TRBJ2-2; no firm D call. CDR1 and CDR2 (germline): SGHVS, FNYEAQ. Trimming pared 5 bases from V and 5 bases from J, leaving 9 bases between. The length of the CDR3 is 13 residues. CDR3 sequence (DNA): TGTGCCAGCAGCGCGGCGCGGACCGGGGAGCTGTTTTTT. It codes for CASSAARTGELFF.

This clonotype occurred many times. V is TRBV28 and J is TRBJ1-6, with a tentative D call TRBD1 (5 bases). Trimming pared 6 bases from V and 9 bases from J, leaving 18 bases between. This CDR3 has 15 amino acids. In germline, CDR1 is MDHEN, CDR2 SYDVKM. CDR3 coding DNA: TGTGCCAGCAGCTATGACAGCCCGAAGTCTTCACCCCTCCACTTT. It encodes CASSYDSPKSSPLHF.

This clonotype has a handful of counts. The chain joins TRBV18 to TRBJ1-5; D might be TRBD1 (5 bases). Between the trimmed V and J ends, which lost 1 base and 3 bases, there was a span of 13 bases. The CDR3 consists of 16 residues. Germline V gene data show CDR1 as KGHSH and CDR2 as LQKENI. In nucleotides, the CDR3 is TGTGCCAGCTCACCACAGGGACTGGCGTCCAATCAGCCCCAGCATTTT. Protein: CASSPQGLASNQPQHF.